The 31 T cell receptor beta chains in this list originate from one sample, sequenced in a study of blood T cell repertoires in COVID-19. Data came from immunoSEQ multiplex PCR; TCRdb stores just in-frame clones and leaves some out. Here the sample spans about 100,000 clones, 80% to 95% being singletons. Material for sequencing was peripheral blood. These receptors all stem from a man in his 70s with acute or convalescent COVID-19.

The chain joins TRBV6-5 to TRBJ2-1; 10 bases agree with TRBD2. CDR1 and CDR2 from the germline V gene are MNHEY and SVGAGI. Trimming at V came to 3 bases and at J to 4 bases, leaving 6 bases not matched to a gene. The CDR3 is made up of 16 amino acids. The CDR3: CASSYGAGGQYNEQFF. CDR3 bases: TGTGCCAGCAGTTATGGAGCGGGAGGGCAATACAATGAGCAGTTCTTC.

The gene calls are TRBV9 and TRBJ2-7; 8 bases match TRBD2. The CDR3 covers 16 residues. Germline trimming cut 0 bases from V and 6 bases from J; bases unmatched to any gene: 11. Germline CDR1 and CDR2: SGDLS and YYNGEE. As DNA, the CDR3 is TGTGCCAGCAGCGTAGGAGCGGGAGCCCTCTTTAGCGAGCAGTACTTC. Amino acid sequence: CASSVGAGALFSEQYF.

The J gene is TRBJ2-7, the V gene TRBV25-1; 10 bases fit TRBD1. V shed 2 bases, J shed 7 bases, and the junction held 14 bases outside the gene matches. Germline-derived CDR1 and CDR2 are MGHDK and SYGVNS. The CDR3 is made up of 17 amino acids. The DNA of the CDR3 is TGTGCCAGCAGTGAAGCCCTATTTGACAGGGGGCTGGGGGAGCAGTACTTC. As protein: CASSEALFDRGLGEQYF.

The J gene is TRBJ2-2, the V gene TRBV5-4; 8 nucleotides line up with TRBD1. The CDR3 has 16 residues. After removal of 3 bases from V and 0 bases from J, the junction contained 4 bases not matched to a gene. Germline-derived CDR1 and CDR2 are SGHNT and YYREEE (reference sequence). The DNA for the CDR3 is TGTGCCAGCAGCTGGGACAGGCGTACGAACACCGGGGAGCTGTTTTTT. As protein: CASSWDRRTNTGELFF.

In DNA form, the CDR3 reads TGTGCCAGTAGTAACCCCCCCCAGACAGGCGGGCGGAGAGGCTACACCTTC. This translates into CASSNPPQTGGRRGYTF. The rearrangement uses TRBV19 and TRBJ1-2; a weak D match, TRBD1 (6 bases). Trimming shortened V by 4 bases and J by 8 bases, and 26 bases separated the two germline ends. The germline CDR1 and CDR2 sequences are LNHDA and SQIVND (reference sequence). This CDR3 is 17 amino acids long.

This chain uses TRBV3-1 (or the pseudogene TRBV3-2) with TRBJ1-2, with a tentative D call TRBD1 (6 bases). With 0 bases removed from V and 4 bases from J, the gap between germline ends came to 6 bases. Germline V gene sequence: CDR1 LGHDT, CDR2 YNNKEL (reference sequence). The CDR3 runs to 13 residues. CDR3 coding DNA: TGTGCCAGCAGCCAAGAGGACAGCTATGGCTACACCTTC. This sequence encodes CASSQEDSYGYTF.

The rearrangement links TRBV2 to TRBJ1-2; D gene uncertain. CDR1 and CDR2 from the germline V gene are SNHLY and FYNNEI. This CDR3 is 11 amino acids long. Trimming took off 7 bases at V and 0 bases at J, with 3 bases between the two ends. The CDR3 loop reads CASKPNYGYTF. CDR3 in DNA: TGTGCCAGCAAGCCTAACTATGGCTACACCTTC.

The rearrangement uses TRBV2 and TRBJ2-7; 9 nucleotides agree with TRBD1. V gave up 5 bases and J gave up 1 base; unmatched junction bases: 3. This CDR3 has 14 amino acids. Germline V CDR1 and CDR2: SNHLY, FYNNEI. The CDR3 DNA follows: TGTGCCAGCAGTCCTGGGACAGGGTCCTACGAGCAGTACTTC. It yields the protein CASSPGTGSYEQYF.

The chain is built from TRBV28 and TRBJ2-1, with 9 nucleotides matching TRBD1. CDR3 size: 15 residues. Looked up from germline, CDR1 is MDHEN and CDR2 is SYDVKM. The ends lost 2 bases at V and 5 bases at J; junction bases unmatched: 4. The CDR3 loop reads CASSLPGTGNNEQFF. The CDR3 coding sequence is TGTGCCAGCAGTTTACCCGGGACAGGGAACAATGAGCAGTTCTTC.

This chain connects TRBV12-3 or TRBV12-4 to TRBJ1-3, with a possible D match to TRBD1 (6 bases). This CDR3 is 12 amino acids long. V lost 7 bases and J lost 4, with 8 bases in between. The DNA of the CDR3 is TGTGCCAGCAACAGGGACGGAAACACCATATATTTT. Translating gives CASNRDGNTIYF.

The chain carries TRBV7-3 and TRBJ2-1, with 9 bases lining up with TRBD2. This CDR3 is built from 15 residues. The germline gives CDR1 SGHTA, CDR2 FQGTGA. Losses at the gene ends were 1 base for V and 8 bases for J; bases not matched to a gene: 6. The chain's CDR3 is CASSLRAGGLDEQFF. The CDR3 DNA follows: TGTGCCAGCAGCTTAAGGGCGGGAGGGCTGGATGAGCAGTTCTTC.

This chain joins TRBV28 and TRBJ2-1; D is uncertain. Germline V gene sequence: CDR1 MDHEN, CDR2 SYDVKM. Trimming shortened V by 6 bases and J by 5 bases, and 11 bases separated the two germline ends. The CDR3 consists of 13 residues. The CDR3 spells CASSPPGDNEQFF. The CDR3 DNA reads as TGTGCCAGCAGCCCGCCTGGAGACAATGAGCAGTTCTTC.

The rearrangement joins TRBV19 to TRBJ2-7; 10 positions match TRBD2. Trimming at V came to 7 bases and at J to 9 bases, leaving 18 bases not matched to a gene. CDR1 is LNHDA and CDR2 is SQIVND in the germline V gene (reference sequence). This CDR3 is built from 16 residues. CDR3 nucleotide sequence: TGTGCCAGTACCGCGACCGGGGCGAGCGGGAGGGCCGGGCAGTACTTC. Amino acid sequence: CASTATGASGRAGQYF.

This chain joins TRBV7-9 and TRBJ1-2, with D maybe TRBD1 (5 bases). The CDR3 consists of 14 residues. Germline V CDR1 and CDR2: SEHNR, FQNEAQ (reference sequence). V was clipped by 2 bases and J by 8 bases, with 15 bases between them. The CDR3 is CASSLSGGILGYTF. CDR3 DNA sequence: TGTGCCAGCAGCTTAAGCGGGGGTATACTGGGCTACACCTTC. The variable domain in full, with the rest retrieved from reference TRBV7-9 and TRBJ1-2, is DTGVSQNPRHKITKRGQNVTFRCDPISEHNRLYWYRQTLGQGPEFLTYFQNEAQLEKSRLLSDRFSAERPKGSFSTLEIQRTEQGDSAMYLCASSLSGGILGYTFGSGTRLTVV.

The CDR3 loop is CASSTTQGRGSQPQHF. In DNA, the CDR3 is TGTGCCAGCAGTACAACTCAGGGTAGGGGCAGTCAGCCCCAGCATTTT. This rearrangement joins TRBV28 to TRBJ1-5, with D perhaps TRBD1 (5 bases). The germline V gene has CDR1 MDHEN and CDR2 SYDVKM. The CDR3 spans 16 residues. The V end was cut by 5 bases, the J end by 6 bases, with 20 bases between.

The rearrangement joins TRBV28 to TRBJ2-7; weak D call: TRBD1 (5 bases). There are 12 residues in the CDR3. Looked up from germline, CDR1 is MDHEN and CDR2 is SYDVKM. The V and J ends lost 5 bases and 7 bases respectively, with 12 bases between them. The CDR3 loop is CASSAGLWEQYF. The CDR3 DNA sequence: TGTGCCAGCAGTGCAGGGTTGTGGGAGCAGTACTTC.

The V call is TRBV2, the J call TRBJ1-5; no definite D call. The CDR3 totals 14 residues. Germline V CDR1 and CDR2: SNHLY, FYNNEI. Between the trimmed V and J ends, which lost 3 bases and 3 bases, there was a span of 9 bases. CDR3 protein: CASSDKSANQPQHF. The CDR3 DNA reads TGTGCCAGCAGTGACAAGAGTGCCAATCAGCCCCAGCATTTT.

CDR3 loop: CASSPGQGAEYGELFF. The DNA of the CDR3 is TGTGCCAGCAGCCCGGGACAGGGGGCGGAATACGGGGAGCTGTTTTTT. The rearrangement joins TRBV2 to TRBJ2-2; the match to TRBD1 covers 12 bases. The junction had 9 bases not matched to a gene; V was cut back by 6 bases and J by 7 bases. Per germline, CDR1 SNHLY and CDR2 FYNNEI. The CDR3 spans 16 residues.

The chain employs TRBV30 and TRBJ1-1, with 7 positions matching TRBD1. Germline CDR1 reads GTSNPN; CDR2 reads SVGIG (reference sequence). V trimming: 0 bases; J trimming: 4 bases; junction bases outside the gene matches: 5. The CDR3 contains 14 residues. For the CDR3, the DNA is TGTGCCTGGAGTGTTAGGGGGCTAGGCACTGAAGCTTTCTTT. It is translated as CAWSVRGLGTEAFF.

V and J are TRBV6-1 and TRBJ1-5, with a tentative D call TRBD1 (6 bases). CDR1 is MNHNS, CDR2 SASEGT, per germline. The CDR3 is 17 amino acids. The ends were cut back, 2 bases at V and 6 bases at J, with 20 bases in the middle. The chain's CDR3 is CASSELFRARGPQPQHF. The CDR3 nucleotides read TGTGCCAGCAGTGAATTATTCAGGGCCAGGGGCCCTCAGCCCCAGCATTTT.

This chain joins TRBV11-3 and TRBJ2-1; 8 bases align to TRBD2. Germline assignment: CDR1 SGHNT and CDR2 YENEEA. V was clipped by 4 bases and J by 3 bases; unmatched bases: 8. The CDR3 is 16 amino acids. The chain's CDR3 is CASSSAGGGFYNEQFF. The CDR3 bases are TGTGCCAGCAGCTCCGCCGGCGGGGGGTTCTACAATGAGCAGTTCTTC.

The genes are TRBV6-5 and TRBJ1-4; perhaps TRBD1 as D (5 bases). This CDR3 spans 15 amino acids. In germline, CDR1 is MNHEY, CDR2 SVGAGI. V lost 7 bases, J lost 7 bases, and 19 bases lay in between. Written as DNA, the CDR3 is TGTGCCAGCACGCCCATCGGGGGACGGATTGAAAAACTGTTTTTT. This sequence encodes CASTPIGGRIEKLFF.

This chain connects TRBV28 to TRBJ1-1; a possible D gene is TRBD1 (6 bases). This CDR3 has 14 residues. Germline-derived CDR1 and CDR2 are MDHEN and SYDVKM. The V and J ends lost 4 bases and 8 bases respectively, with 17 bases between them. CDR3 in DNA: TGTGCCAGCAGTTCTATTAGGGGACATCCCGAAGCTTTCTTT. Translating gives CASSSIRGHPEAFF. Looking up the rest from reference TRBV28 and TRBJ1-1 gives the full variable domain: DVKVTQSSRYLVKRTGEKVFLECVQDMDHENMFWYRQDPGLGLRLIYFSYDVKMKEKGDIPEGYSVSREKKERFSLILESASTNQTSMYLCASSSIRGHPEAFFGQGTRLTVV.

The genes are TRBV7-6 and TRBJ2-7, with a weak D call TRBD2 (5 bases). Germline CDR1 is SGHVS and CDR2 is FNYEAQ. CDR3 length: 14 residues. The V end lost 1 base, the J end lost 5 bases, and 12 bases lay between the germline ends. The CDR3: CASSLGGSFNEQYF. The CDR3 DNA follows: TGTGCCAGCAGCTTAGGTGGGAGCTTCAACGAGCAGTACTTC.

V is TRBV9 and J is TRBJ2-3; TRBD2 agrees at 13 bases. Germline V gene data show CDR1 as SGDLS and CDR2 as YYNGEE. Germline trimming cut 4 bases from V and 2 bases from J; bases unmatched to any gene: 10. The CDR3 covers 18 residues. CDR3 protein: CASSPGLAGALFTDTQYF. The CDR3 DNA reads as TGTGCCAGCAGCCCAGGACTAGCGGGAGCTCTCTTCACAGATACGCAGTATTTT. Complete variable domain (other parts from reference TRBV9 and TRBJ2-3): DSGVTQTPKHLITATGQRVTLRCSPRSGDLSVYWYQQSLDQGLQFLIQYYNGEERAKGNILERFSAQQFPDLHSELNLSSLELGDSALYFCASSPGLAGALFTDTQYFGPGTRLTVL.

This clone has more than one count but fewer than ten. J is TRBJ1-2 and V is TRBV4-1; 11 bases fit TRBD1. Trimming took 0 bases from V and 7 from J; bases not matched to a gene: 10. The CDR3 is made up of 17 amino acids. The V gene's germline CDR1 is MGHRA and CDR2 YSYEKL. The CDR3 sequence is CASSQEIGQGAPRGYTF. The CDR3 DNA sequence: TGCGCCAGCAGCCAAGAAATCGGACAGGGGGCGCCCCGTGGCTACACCTTC.

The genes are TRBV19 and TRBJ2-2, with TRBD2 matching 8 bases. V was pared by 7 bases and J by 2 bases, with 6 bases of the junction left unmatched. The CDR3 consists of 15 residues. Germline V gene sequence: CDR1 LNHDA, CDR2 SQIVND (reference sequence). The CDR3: CASTGLAGNTGELFF. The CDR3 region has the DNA TGTGCCAGTACGGGCCTAGCGGGTAACACCGGGGAGCTGTTTTTT.

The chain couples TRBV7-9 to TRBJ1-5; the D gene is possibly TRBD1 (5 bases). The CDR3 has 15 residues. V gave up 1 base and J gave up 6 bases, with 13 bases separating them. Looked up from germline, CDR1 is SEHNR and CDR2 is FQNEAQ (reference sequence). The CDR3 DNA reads TGTGCCAGCAGCTTAGGTGGGGGGAGTGGTCAGCCCCAGCATTTT. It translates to CASSLGGGSGQPQHF.

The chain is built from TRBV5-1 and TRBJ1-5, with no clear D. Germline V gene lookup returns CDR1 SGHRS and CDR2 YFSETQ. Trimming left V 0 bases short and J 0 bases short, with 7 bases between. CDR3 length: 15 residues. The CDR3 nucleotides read TGCGCCAGCAGCTTGGTTCCAAATAGCAATCAGCCCCAGCATTTT. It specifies CASSLVPNSNQPQHF.

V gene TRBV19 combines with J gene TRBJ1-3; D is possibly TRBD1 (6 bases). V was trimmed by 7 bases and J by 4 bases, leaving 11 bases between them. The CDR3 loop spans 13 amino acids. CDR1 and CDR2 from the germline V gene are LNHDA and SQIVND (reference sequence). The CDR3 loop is CASTTQGGNTIYF. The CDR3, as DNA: TGTGCCAGTACCACACAGGGAGGAAACACCATATATTTT.

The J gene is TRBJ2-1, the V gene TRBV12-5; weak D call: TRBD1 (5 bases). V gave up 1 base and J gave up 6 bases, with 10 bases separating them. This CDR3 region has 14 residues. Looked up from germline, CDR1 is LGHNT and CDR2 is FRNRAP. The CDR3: CASGLGGNLNEQFF. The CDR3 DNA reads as TGTGCTAGTGGTTTGGGGGGCAATCTCAATGAGCAGTTCTTC.